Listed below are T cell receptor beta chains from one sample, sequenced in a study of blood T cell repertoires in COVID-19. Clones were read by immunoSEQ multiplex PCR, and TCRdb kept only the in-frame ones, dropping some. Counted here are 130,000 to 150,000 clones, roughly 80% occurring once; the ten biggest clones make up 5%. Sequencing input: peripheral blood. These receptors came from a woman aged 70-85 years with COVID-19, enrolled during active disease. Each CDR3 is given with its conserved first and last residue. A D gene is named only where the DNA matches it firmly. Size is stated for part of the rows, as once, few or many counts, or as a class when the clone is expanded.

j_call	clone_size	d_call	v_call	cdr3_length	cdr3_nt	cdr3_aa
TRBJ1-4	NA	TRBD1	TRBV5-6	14	TGTGCCAGCAGCTTGGTGCAGGGGGGCGAAAAACTGTTTTTT	CASSLVQGGEKLFF
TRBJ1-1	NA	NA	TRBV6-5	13	TGTGCCAGCAGCTCAGTGGCAGTGGCTGAAGCTTTCTTT	CASSSVAVAEAFF
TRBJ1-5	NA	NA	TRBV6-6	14	TGTGCCAGCAGAGAGGTGCGGCCCCTCGGGCCCCAGCATTTT	CASREVRPLGPQHF
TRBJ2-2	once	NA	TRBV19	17	TGTGCCAGTAGGGTGGGCCGGGGAGGCAGGGACACCGGGGAGCTGTTTTTT	CASRVGRGGRDTGELFF
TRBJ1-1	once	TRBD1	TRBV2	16	TGTGCCAGCAGTGGACAGGGTAGGGACAGCTACACTGAAGCTTTCTTT	CASSGQGRDSYTEAFF
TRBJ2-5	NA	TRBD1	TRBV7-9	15	TGTGCCAGCAGCTTAGTAGGACAGGGGAGGGAGACCCAGTACTTC	CASSLVGQGRETQYF
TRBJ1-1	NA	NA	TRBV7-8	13	TGTGCCAGCAGCTTAGATTTGTTCTTAAAAGCTTTCTTT	CASSLDLFLKAFF
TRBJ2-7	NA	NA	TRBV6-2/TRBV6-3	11	TGTGCCAGCAGTAAACTCTACGAGCAGTACTTC	CASSKLYEQYF
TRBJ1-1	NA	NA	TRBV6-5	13	TGTGCCAGCACCCGGGTGCGGCTCACGGAAGCTTTCTTT	CASTRVRLTEAFF
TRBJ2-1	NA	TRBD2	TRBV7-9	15	TGTGCCAGCAGCTTCGGGACTAGCGGGAGGAATGAGCAGTTCTTC	CASSFGTSGRNEQFF
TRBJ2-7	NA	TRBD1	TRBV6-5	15	TGTGCCAGCAGTTACGGGACAGGGGGTGGGTACGAGCAGTACTTC	CASSYGTGGGYEQYF
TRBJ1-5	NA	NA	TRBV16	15	TGTGCCAGCAGCCCTCGAGGGTCTGAGAATCAGCCCCAGCATTTT	CASSPRGSENQPQHF
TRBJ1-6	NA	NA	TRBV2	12	TGTGCCAGCAGTGGGACAGCATCACCCCTCCACTTT	CASSGTASPLHF
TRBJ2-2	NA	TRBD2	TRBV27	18	TGTGCCAGCAGTTCACTAGCCTCCGGAGCGGGGAAGTCTGGGGAGCTGTTTTTT	CASSSLASGAGKSGELFF
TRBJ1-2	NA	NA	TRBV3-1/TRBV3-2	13	TGTGCCAGCAGCCAAGAACGGAGCTATGGCTACACCTTC	CASSQERSYGYTF
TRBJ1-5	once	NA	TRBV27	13	TGTGCCAGCAGTAGCGACTTTGGTCAGCCCCAGCATTTT	CASSSDFGQPQHF
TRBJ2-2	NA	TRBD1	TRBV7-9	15	TGTGCCAGCACCTCAGGGGACAGGGATACCGGGGAGCTGTTTTTT	CASTSGDRDTGELFF
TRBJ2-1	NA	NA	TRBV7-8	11	TGTGCCAGCAGAGATAGCGATGAGCAGTTCTTC	CASRDSDEQFF
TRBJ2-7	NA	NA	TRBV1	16	TGCACCAGCAGCCAAGACCCGGGACAGGAGACCTACGAGCAGTACTTC	CTSSQDPGQETYEQYF
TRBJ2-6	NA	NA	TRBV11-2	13	TGTGCCAGCACCTCGTTACTGGCCAACGTCCTGACTTTC	CASTSLLANVLTF
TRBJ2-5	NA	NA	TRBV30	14	TGTGCCTGGAGTTGGAGGGGGCATCAAGAGACCCAGTACTTC	CAWSWRGHQETQYF
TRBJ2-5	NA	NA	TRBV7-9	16	TGTGCCAGCAGCTTAGTGCGGGGAGAGGGTTGGGAGACCCAGTACTTC	CASSLVRGEGWETQYF
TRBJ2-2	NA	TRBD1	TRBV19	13	TGTGCCAGTAGGCCTGACAGGGCCGGGGAGCTGTTTTTT	CASRPDRAGELFF
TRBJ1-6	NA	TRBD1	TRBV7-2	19	TGTGCCAGCAGCTTACTTTTACAGGGGAAGGGCTCCTATAATTCACCCCTCCACTTT	CASSLLLQGKGSYNSPLHF
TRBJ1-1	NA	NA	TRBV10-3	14	TGTGCCATCAGTGCTATGGGGGCCACCGGTGAAGCTTTCTTT	CAISAMGATGEAFF
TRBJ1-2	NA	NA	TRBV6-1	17	TGTGCCAGCAGTGTGGTCTCCCATAGAGGGTTGGACTATGGCTACACCTTC	CASSVVSHRGLDYGYTF
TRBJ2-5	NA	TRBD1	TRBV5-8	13	TGTGCCAGCAACAACAGGGGCGGAGAGACCCAGTACTTC	CASNNRGGETQYF
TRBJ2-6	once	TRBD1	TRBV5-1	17	TGCGCCAGCACCCAGGGGACAGTAAGCTCTGGGGCCAACGTCCTGACTTTC	CASTQGTVSSGANVLTF
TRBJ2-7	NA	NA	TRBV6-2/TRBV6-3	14	TGTGCCAGCAGTTACTTCCCACACTCCTACGAGCAGTACTTC	CASSYFPHSYEQYF
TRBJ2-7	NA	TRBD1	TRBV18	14	TGTGCCAGCTCCTCCACAGGGGGCATGTACGAGCAGTACTTC	CASSSTGGMYEQYF
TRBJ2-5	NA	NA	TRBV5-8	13	TGTGCCAGCAGCTTTTCAGGGTTAGAGACCCAGTACTTC	CASSFSGLETQYF
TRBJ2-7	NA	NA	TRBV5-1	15	TGCGCCAGCAGCTTGGAAGACAGCAGCTCCTACGAGCAGTACTTC	CASSLEDSSSYEQYF
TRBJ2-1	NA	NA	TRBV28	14	TGTGCCAGCCAGTTAAAGGGGTCCTACAATGAGCAGTTCTTC	CASQLKGSYNEQFF
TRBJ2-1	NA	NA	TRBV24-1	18	TGTGCCACCAGTGAGCCTACATCCCTAGGCGGGGCCAACCATGAGCAGTTCTTC	CATSEPTSLGGANHEQFF
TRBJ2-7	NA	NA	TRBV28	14	TGTGCCAGCAAGGACGGAGGAAACTCCTACGAGCAGTACTTC	CASKDGGNSYEQYF
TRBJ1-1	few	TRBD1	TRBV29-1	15	TGCAGCGTAGACCACCTGGGGACAGGAAACACTGAAGCTTTCTTT	CSVDHLGTGNTEAFF
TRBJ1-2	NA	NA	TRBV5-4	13	TGTGCCAGCAGCCCGGACAGCAACTATGGCTACACCTTC	CASSPDSNYGYTF
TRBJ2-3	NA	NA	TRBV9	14	TGTGCCAGCACCTCTGGGACTGGCACAGATACGCAGTATTTT	CASTSGTGTDTQYF
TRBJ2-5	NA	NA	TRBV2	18	TGTGCCAGCAGTGAAGTGCTACAGGTGCGCGGGGACCAAGAGACCCAGTACTTC	CASSEVLQVRGDQETQYF
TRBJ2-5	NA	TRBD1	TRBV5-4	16	TGTGCCAGCAGCTTGGGGGACAGGCCGGGGCAAGAGACCCAGTACTTC	CASSLGDRPGQETQYF
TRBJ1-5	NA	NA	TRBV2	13	TGTGCCAGCACCGACGGGGGAGAGCAGCCCCAGCATTTT	CASTDGGEQPQHF
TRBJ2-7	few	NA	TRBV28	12	TGTGCCAGCAAGTTAGGAGGGTATAAGCAGTACTTC	CASKLGGYKQYF
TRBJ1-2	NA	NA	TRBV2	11	TGTGCCACCACTGCCGCCGATGGCTACACCTTC	CATTAADGYTF
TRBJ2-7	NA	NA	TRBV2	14	TGTGCCAGCAGTGAATTGCAGACTCTGGGCGAGCAGTACTTC	CASSELQTLGEQYF
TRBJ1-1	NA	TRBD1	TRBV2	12	TGTGCCAGCAGTTGGGACAGGAAAAGAGCTTTCTTT	CASSWDRKRAFF
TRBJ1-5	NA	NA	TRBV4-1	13	TGCGCCAGCAGCCAGCTAATTAGACAGCCCCAGCATTTT	CASSQLIRQPQHF
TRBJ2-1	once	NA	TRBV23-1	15	TGCGCCAGCAGTGGACGGGACAAGGGATCAGGTGAGCAGTTCTTC	CASSGRDKGSGEQFF
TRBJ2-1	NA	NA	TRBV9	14	TGTGCCAGCAGCCCTGGACAAGGCCACAATGAGCAGTTCTTC	CASSPGQGHNEQFF
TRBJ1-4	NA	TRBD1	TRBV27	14	TGTGCCAGCAGTGCGACAGGGTCCACTGAAAAACTGTTTTTT	CASSATGSTEKLFF
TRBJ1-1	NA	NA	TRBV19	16	TGTGCCAGTAGATCCGGGGCAGGGGCGAAGAACACTGAAGCTTTCTTT	CASRSGAGAKNTEAFF
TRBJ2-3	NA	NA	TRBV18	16	TGTGCCAGCTCACCACTGTCAGGGGCGGATTTAGATACGCAGTATTTT	CASSPLSGADLDTQYF
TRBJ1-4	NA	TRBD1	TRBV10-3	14	TGTGCCATCAGTGGGGACAGCAGAAATGAAAAACTGTTTTTT	CAISGDSRNEKLFF
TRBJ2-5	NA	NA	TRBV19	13	TGTGCCAGTAGCAGGACTCCTGCCGAGACCCAGTACTTC	CASSRTPAETQYF
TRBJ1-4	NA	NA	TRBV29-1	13	TGCAGCGTTCGGGGGGGGGCCAATGAAAAACTGTTTTTT	CSVRGGANEKLFF
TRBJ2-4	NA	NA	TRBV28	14	TGTGCCAGCAGAAACACAGGGCAAGAGAACATTCAGTACTTC	CASRNTGQENIQYF
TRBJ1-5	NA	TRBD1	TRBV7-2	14	TGTGCCAGCAGTTCTGACAGGGGGAATCAGCCCCAGCATTTT	CASSSDRGNQPQHF
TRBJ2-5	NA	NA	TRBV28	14	TGTGCCAGCAGTTCAATAGCGGCCCAAGAGACCCAGTACTTC	CASSSIAAQETQYF
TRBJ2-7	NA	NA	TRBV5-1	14	TGCGCCAGCAGCTTGGGGACAGCGACCTACGAGCAGTACTTC	CASSLGTATYEQYF
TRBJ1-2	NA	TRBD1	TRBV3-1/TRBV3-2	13	TGTGCCAGCAGCCACAGGGGGGAATATGGCTACACCTTC	CASSHRGEYGYTF
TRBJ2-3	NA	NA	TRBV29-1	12	TGCAGCGTCCTGAGCGGGTCAGATACGCAGTATTTT	CSVLSGSDTQYF